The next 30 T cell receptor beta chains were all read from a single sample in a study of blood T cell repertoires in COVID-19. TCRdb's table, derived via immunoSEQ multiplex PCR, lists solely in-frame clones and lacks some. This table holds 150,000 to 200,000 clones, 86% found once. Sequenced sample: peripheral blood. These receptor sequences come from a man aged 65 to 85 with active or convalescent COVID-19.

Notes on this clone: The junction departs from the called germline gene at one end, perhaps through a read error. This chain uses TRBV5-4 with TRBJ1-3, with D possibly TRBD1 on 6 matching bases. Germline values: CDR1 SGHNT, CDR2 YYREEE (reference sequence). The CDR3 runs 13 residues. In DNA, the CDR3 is TGTGTCAGCAGTCTTGACAGGGGAAACACCATATATTTT. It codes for CVSSLDRGNTIYF.

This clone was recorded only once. The DNA of the CDR3 is TGTGCCAGCAGTGAATTCCCCAAGGGGCCTGGGGCCAACGTCCTGACTTTC. This encodes CASSEFPKGPGANVLTF. The chain combines TRBV6-1 with TRBJ2-6; possibly TRBD1 for D (5 bases). Germline assignment: CDR1 MNHNS and CDR2 SASEGT. V was pared by 2 bases and J by 2 bases, with 13 bases between. This CDR3 comprises 17 residues.

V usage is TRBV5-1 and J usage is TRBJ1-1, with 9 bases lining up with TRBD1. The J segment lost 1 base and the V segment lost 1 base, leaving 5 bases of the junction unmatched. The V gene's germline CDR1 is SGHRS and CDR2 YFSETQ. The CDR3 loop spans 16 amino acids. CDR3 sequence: CASSLRTGVGNTEAFF. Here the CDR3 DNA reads TGCGCCAGCAGCTTGCGGACAGGGGTAGGGAACACTGAAGCTTTCTTT.

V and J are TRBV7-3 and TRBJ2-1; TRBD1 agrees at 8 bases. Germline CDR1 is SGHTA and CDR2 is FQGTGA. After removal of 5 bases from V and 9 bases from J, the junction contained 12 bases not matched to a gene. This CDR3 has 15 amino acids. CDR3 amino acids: CASSTYGTGEREQFF. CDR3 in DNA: TGTGCCAGCAGCACCTACGGGACAGGCGAACGTGAGCAGTTCTTC.

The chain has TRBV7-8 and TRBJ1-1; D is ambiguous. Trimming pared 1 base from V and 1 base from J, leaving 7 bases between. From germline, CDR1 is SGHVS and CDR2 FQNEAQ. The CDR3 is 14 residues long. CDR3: CASSLDRENTEAFF. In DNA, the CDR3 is TGTGCCAGCAGCTTAGACAGAGAGAACACTGAAGCTTTCTTT.

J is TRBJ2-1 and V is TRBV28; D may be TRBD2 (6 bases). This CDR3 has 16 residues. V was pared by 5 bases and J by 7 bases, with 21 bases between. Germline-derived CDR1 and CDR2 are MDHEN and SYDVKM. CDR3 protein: CASSHRASARENEQFF. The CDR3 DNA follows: TGTGCCAGCAGTCACCGAGCCTCGGCCCGGGAGAATGAGCAGTTCTTC.

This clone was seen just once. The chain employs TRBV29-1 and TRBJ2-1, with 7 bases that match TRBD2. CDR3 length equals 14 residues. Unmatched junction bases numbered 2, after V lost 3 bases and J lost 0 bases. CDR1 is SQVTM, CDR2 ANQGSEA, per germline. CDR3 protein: CSVDGGSSYNEQFF. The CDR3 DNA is TGCAGCGTTGACGGGGGGAGCTCCTACAATGAGCAGTTCTTC.

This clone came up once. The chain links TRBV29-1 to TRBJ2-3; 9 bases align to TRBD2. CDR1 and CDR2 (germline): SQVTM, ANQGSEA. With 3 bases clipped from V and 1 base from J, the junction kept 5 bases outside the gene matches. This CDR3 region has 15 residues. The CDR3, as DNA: TGCAGCGTTGAGAGATTAGCGGGGGGCACAGATACGCAGTATTTT. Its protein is CSVERLAGGTDTQYF.

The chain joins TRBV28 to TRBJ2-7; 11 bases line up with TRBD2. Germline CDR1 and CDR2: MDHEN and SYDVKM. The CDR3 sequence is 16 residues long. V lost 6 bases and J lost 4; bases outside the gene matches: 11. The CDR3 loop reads CASRPPWVAGGYEQYF. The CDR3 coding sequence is TGTGCCAGCAGGCCACCCTGGGTAGCGGGAGGGTACGAGCAGTACTTC.

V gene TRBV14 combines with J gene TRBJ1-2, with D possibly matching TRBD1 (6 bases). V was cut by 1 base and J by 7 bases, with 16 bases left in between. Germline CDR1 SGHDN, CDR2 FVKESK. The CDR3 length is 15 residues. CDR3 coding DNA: TGTGCCAGCAGCCAAGTGGGGGCCGGCAATAGTGGCTACACCTTC. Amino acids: CASSQVGAGNSGYTF. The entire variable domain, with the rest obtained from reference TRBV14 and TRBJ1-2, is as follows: EAGVTQFPSHSVIEKGQTVTLRCDPISGHDNLYWYRRVMGKEIKFLLHFVKESKQDESGMPNNRFLAERTGGTYSTLKVQPAELEDSGVYFCASSQVGAGNSGYTFGSGTRLTVV.

DNA of the CDR3: TGTGCCAGCAGTTACTCGGGGGGGCAAGTAAACAATGAGCAGTTCTTC. This gives the protein CASSYSGGQVNNEQFF. V gene TRBV6-2 or TRBV6-3 combines with J gene TRBJ2-1; weak D call: TRBD2 (7 bases). V was trimmed by 0 bases and J by 5 bases, leaving 14 bases between them. The germline gives CDR1 MNHEY, CDR2 SVGEGT. The CDR3 loop spans 16 amino acids.

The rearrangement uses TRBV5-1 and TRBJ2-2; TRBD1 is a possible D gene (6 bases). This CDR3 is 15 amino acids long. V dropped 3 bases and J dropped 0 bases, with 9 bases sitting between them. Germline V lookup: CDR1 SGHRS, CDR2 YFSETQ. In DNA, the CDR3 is TGCGCCAGCAGCTCCAGGGGCTCGAACACCGGGGAGCTGTTTTTT. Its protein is CASSSRGSNTGELFF. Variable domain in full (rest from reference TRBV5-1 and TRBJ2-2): KAGVTQTPRYLIKTRGQQVTLSCSPISGHRSVSWYQQTPGQGLQFLFEYFSETQRNKGNFPGRFSGRQFSNSRSEMNVSTLELGDSALYLCASSSRGSNTGELFFGEGSRLTVL.

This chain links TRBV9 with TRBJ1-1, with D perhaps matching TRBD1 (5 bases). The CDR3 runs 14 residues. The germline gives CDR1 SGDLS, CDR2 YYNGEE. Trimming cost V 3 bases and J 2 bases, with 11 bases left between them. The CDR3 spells CASSGITGNTEAFF. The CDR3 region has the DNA TGTGCCAGCAGCGGGATTACAGGTAACACTGAAGCTTTCTTT.

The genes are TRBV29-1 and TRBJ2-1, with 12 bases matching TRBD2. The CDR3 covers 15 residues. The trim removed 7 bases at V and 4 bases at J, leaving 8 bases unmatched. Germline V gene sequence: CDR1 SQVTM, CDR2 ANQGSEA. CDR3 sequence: CSASRTSGAYNEQFF. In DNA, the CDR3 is TGCAGCGCGTCAAGGACTAGCGGGGCTTACAATGAGCAGTTCTTC.

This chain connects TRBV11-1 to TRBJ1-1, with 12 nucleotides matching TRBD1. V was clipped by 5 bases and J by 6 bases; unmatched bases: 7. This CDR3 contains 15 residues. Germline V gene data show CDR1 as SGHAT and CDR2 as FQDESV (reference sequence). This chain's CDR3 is CASSPRDRGRAEAFF. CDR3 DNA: TGTGCCAGCAGCCCCAGGGACAGGGGGCGCGCTGAAGCTTTCTTT.

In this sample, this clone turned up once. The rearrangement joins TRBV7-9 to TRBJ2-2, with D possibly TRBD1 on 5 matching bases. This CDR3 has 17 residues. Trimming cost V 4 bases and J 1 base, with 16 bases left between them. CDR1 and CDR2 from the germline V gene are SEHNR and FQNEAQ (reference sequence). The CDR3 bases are TGTGCCAGCAGCTCAACCACGCCAACAGGGAACACCGGGGAGCTGTTTTTT. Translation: CASSSTTPTGNTGELFF.

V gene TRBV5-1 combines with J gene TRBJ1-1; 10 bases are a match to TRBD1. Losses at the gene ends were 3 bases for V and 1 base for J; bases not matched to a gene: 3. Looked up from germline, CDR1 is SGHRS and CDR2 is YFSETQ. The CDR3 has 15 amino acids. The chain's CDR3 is CASSSRQGANTEAFF. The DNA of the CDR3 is TGCGCCAGCAGCTCACGACAGGGGGCGAACACTGAAGCTTTCTTT.

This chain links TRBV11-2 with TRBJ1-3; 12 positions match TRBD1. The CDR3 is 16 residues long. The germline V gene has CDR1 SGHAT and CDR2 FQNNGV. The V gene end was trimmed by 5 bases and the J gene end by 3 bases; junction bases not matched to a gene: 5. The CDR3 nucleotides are TGTGCCAGCAGCCTAGGGGACAGGGGGCTTGGAAACACCATATATTTT. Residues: CASSLGDRGLGNTIYF.

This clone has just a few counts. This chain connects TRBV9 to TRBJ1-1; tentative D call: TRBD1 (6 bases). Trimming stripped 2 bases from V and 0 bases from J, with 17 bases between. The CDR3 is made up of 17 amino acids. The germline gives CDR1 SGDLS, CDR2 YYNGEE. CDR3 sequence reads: CASSVGPSWGLNTEAFF. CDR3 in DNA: TGTGCCAGCAGCGTCGGACCTTCATGGGGGCTGAACACTGAAGCTTTCTTT.

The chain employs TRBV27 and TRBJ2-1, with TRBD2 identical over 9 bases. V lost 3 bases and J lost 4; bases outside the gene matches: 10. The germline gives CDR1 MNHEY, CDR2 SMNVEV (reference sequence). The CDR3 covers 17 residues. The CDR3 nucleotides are TGTGCCAGCAGTTTGGGTCCGGGGCGGGAGGGGTACAATGAGCAGTTCTTC. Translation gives CASSLGPGREGYNEQFF.

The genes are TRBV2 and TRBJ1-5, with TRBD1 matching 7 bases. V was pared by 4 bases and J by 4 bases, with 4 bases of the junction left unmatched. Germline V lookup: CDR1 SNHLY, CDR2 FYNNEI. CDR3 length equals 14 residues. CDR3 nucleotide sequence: TGTGCCAGCAGTGGCGGGACAGATAATCAGCCCCAGCATTTT. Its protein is CASSGGTDNQPQHF.

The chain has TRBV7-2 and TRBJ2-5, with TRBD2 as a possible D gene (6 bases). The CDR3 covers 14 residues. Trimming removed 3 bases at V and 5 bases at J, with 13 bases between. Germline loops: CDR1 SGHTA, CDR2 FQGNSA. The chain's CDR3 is CASSFQGGGETQYF. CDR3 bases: TGTGCCAGCAGCTTCCAGGGAGGCGGGGAGACCCAGTACTTC.

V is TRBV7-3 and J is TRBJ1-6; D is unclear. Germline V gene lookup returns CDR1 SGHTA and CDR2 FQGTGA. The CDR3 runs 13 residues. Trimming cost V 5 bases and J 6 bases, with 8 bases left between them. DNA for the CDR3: TGTGCCAGCAGCGGTGCGGTTAATTCACCCCTCCACTTT. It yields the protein CASSGAVNSPLHF. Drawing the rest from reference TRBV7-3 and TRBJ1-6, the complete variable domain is GAGVSQTPSNKVTEKGKYVELRCDPISGHTALYWYRQSLGQGPEFLIYFQGTGAADDSGLPNDRFFAVRPEGSVSTLKIQRTERGDSAVYLCASSGAVNSPLHFGNGTRLTVT.

CDR3 sequence reads: CASSSPRAGAYDTQYF. Here the CDR3 DNA reads TGTGCCAGCAGTTCCCCGAGGGCGGGAGCTTACGATACGCAGTATTTT. The V gene is TRBV6-2 or TRBV6-3, the J gene TRBJ2-3; 7 nucleotides line up with TRBD2. The CDR3 extends over 16 amino acids. The germline CDR1 and CDR2 sequences are MNHEY and SVGEGT. J was trimmed by 6 bases and V by 4 bases; bases with no gene match: 13.

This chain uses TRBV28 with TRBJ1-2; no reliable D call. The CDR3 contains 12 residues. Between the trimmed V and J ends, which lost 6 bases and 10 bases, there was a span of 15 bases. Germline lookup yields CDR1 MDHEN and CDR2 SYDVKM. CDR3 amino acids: CASSTNSDYYTF. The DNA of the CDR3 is TGTGCCAGCAGCACTAACTCCGATTACTACACCTTC.

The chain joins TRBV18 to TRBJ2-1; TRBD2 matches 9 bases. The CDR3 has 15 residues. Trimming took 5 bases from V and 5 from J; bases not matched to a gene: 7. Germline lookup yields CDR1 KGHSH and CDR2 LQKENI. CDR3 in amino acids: CASSIAGEGDNEQFF. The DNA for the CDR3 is TGTGCCAGCTCAATAGCGGGAGAGGGGGACAATGAGCAGTTCTTC.

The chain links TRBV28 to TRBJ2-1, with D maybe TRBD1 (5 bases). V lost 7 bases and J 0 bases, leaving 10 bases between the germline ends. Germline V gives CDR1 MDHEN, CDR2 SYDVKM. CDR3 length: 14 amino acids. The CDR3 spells CASTHRSSYNEQFF. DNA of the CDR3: TGTGCCAGCACCCACAGGAGCTCCTACAATGAGCAGTTCTTC.

The CDR3 DNA is TGTGCCAGCAGCGGACAGGACTACGAGCAGTACTTC. Its protein product is CASSGQDYEQYF. The chain couples TRBV6-5 to TRBJ2-7; 7 bases are a match to TRBD1. V shed 6 bases, J shed 3 bases, and the junction held 2 bases outside the gene matches. CDR3 length: 12 amino acids. Germline-derived CDR1 and CDR2 are MNHEY and SVGAGI.

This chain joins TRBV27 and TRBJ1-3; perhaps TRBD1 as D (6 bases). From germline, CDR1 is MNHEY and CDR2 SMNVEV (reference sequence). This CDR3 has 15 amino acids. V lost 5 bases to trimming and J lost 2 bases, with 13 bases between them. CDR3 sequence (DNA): TGTGCCAGCAGTCCCTACAGGGACCCTGGAAACACCATATATTTT. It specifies CASSPYRDPGNTIYF.

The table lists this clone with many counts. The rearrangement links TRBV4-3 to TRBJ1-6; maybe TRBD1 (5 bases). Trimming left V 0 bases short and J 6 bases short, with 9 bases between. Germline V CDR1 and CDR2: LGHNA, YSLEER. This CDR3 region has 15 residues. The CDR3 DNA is TGCGCCAGCAGCCAAGACGTGGGGGGTAATTCACCCCTCCACTTT. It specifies CASSQDVGGNSPLHF.